This T cell receptor (beta chain) was identified during a study of T-cell reconstitution after alpha-beta-depleted transplantation in children (TCRdb year 2016). At the level of the whole study: The study quantitatively tracked T-cell immune reconstitution after TCRalphabeta/CD19-depleted allogeneic hematopoietic cell transplantation in children using TCR repertoire profiling. Summary of the overall study and its limitations: In some patients, the high TCRbeta diversity seen at day 60 was put down to recipient T cells and intrathymic progenitors that had survived conditioning. Apparently early alphabetaT-cell count recovery about two months after transplant reportedly relied on only several hundred rapidly expanded clones derived from non-depleted graft cells. The frequencies of hyperexpanded clones fell over the following months, and after one year, T-cell counts and TCRbeta diversity were mostly attributed to newly produced T cells.

Read against the paper, the sample's treatment or condition label means: allogeneic hematopoietic cell transplantation with graft depleted of TCRalphabeta T cells and CD19 B cells. The transplant recipients were children given TCRalphabeta/CD19-depleted allogeneic hematopoietic cell grafts. This clonotype was observed at least ten times. There is no known antigen for this receptor. No clone much larger than this one lies a single base away; base qualities are absent. The CDR3 starts with the cysteine, ends with the phenylalanine, and has 14 residues. The kept DNA is CDR3 alone, 42 bases in frame from the first base. Trimming removed 5 bases from V and 5 bases from J, leaving 14 bases between the germline ends. Per the germline V gene, SGHTA is the CDR1 and FQGNSA is the CDR2. Library preparation used PCR. The sequencer listed for this sample is Illumina HiSeq 2500. TCR library preparation used molecular barcoding, with unique molecular identifiers applied to normalize quantification of the TCRbeta repertoire. TCRdb handled the public reads itself, with Q25 trimming in fastp and clone calling in MiXCR, and kept productive beta chains. Each record represents a unique CDR3 protein, reported with the most common genes and DNA among its rows. Here the sample has roughly 670,000 distinct CDR3 sequences; 13% occur a single time. The ten largest clonotypes hold around 0.76% of the sample.

Specimen: PBMCs, collected before TCRalphabeta/CD19-depleted stem cell transplant. This clonotype originated in a girl under 10 years old with congenital amegakaryocytic thrombocytopenia, due to receive a stem cell transplant. Recombination connected TRBV7-2 to TRBJ2-3, with the D call perhaps TRBD1 or TRBD2, each one matching 5 bases. The CDR3 has the sequence CASSAWVGEDTQYF. The nucleotide sequence reads TGTGCCAGCAGCGCATGGGTGGGGGAAGATACGCAGTATTTT. Reference TRBV7-2 and TRBJ2-3 genes cover what lies past the CDR3, so the full variable domain is GAGVSQSPSNKVTEKGKDVELRCDPISGHTALYWYRQSLGQGLEFLIYFQGNSAPDKSGLPSDRFSAERTGGSVSTLTIQRTQQEDSAVYLCASSAWVGEDTQYFGPGTRLTVL.